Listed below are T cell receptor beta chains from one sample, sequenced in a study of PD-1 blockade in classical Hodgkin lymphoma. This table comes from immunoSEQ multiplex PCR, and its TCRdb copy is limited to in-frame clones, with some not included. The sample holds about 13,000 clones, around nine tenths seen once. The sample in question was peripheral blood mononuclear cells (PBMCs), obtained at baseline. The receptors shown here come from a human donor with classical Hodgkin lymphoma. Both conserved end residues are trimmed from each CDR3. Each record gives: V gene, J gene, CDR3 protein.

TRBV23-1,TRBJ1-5,ASSQLYPSAQH
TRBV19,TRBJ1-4,ASSIDWPGGTNEKLF
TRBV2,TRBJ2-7,ASRVQATLAYEQY
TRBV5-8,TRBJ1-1,ASSLPRGLNTEAF
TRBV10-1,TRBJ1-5,ASRDKQGASNQPQH
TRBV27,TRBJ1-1,ASRVGNTEAF
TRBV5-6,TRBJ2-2,ASSLARGHNTNTGELF
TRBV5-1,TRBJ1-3,ASSLNPHGSSGNTIY
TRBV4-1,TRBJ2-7,ASSPGTSGLDEQY
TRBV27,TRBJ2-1,ASSLYPPQGARGNEQF
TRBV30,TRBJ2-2,AWSSGATGELF
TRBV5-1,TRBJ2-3,ASMIPGGTDTQY
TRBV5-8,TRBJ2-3,ASSLYSGGATQY
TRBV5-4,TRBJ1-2,ASSIQGAPGYGYT
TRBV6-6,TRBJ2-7,ASSYTPGTGAYEQY
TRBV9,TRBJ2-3,ASSVEGGGGWDTQY
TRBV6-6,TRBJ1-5,ASIWGPSNQPQH
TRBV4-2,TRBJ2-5,ASSQEKIGRTSEETQY
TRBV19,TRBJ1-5,ASNKGQGAGQPQH
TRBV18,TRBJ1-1,ASSPLGGENTEAF
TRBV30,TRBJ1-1,AWSVPLLGNTEAF
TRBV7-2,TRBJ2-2,ASSLRRLAGQGTGELF
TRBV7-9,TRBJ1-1,ASSLSSAEAF
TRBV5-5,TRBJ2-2,ASSHPGGVTGELF
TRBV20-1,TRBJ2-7,SGRDGYEQY
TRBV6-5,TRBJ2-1,ASRRGGYNEQF
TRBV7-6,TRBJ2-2,ASSLARQGSNTGELF
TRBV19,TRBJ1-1,ASSTDRGRQAF
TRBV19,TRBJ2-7,ASSIVPGAYYYEQY
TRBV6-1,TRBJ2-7,ASTGLATYEQY
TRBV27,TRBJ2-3,ASSLKGTDTQY
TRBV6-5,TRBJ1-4,ASSYLGGGDREKLF
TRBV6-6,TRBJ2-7,ASSGAGTGSEQY
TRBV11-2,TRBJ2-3,ASSQMADTQY
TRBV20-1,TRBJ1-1,SARLNTEAF
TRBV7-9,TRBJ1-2,ASSLGGLNYGYT
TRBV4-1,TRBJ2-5,ASSQDHRVLVKAQY
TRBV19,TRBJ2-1,ASIRQDSGYNEQF
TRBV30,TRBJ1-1,AWSANLQGRDTEAF
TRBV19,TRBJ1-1,ASRETGNTEAF
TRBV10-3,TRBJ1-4,AISDSEKLF
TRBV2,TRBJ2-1,ASSDFGRGGYNEQF